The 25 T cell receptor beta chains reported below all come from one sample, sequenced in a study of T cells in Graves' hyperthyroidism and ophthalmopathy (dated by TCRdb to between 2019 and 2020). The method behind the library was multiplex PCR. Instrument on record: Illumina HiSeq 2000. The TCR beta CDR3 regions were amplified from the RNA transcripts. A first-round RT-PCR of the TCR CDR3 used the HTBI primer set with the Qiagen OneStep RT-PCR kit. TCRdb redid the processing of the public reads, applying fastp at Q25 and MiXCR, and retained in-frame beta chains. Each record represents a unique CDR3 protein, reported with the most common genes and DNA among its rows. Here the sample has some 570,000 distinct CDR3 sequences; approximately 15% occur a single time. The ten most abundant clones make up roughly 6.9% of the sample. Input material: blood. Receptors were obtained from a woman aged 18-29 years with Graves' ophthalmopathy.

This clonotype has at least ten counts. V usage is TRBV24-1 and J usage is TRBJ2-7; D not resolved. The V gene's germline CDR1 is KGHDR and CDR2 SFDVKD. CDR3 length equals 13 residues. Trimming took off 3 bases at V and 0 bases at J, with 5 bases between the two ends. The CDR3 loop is CATSDGPSYEQYF. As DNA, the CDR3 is TGTGCCACCAGTGATGGTCCCTCCTACGAGCAGTACTTC.

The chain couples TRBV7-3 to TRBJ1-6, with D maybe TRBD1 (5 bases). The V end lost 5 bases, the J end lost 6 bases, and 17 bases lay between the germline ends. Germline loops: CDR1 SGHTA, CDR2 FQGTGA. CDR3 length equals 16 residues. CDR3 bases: TGTGCCAGCAGCATTAGAGTGGGGCTCGGTAATTCACCCCTCCACTTT. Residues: CASSIRVGLGNSPLHF.

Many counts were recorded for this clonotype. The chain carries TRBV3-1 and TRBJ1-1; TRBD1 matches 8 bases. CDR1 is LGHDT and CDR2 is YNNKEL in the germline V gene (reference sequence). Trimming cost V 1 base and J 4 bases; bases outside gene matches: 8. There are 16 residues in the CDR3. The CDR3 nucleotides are TGTGCCAGCAGCCAAGGATCAAACACAGGGGGCACTGAAGCTTTCTTT. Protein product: CASSQGSNTGGTEAFF.

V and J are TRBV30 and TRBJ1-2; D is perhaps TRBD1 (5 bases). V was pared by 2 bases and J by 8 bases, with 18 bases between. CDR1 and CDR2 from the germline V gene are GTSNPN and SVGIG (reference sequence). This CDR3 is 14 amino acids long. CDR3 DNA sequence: TGTGCCTGGAGTTCCCAGGGAGGTGGCCGAGGCTACACCTTC. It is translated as CAWSSQGGGRGYTF.

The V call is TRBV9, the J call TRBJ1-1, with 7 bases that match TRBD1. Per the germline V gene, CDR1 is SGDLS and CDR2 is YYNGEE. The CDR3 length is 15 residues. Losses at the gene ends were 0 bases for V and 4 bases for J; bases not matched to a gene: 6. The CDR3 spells CASSVAGAGGTEAFF. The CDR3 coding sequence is TGTGCCAGCAGCGTAGCAGGGGCAGGGGGCACTGAAGCTTTCTTT.

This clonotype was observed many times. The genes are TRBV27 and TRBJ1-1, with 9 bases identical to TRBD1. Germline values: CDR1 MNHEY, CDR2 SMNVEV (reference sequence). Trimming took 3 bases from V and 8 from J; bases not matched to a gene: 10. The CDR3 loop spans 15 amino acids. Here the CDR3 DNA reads TGTGCCAGCAGTTTCGGAACAGGGGGCGCGGGGGAAGCTTTCTTT. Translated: CASSFGTGGAGEAFF.

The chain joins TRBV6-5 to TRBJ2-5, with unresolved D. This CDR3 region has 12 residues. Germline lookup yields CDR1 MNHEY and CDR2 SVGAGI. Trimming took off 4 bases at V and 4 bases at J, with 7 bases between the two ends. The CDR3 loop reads CASSFIRETQYF. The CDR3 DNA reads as TGTGCCAGCAGTTTCATTAGAGAGACCCAGTACTTC.

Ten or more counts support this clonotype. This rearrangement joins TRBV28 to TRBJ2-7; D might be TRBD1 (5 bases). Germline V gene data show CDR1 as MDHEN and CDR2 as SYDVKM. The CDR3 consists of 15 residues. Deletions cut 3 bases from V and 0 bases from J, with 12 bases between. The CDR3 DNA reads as TGTGCCAGCAGTTTCCAAGGGGCCCGCTCCTACGAGCAGTACTTC. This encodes CASSFQGARSYEQYF.

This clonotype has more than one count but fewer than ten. The CDR3 DNA sequence: TGTGCCAGCAGTAGGACTTCCTATATTGAAAAACTGTTTTTT. Translation: CASSRTSYIEKLFF. V and J are TRBV28 and TRBJ1-4; no definite D call. V lost 5 bases and J lost 7, with 14 bases in between. Germline CDR1 reads MDHEN; CDR2 reads SYDVKM. The CDR3 contains 14 residues.

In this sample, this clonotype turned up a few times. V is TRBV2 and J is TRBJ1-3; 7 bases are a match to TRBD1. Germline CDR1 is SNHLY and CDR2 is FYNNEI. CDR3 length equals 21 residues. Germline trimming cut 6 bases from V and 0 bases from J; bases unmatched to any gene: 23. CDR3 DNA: TGTGCCAGCAGCCAAGTAGTGACAGGGTACCCAACGCAAACCTCTGGAAACACCATATATTTT. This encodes CASSQVVTGYPTQTSGNTIYF.

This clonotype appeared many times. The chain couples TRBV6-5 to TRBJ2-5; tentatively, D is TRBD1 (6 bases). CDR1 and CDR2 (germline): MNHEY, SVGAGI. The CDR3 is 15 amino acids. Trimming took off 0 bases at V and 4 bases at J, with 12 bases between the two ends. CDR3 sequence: CASSYSGPGVETQYF. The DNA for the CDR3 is TGTGCCAGCAGTTACTCGGGTCCAGGGGTAGAGACCCAGTACTTC.

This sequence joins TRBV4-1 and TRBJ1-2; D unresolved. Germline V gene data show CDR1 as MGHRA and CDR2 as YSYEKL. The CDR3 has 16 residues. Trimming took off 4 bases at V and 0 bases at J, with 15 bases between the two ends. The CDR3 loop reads CASSLLWGVANYGYTF. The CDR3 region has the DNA TGCGCCAGCAGCCTCCTCTGGGGAGTAGCTAACTATGGCTACACCTTC.

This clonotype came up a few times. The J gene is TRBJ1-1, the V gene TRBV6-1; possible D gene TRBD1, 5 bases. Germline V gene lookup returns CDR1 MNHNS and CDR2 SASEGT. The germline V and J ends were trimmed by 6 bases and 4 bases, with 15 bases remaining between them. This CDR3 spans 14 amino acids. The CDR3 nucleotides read TGTGCCAGCAGACTGGAGACAGTTCGCACTGAAGCTTTCTTT. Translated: CASRLETVRTEAFF.

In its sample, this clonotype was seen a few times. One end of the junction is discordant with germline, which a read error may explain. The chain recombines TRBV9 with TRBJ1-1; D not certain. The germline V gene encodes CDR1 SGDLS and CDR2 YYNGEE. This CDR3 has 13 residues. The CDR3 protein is CASSVLVGTETFF. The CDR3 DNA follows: TGTGCCAGCAGCGTGCTAGTTGGCACTGAAACTTTCTTT.

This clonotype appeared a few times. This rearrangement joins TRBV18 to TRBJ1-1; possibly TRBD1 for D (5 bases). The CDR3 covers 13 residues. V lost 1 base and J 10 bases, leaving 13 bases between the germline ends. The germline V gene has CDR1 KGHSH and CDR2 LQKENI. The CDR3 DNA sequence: TGTGCCAGCTCACCACAGGGGACCATTGCAGCTTTCTTT. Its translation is CASSPQGTIAAFF. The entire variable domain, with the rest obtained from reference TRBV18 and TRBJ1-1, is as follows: NAGVMQNPRHLVRRRGQEARLRCSPMKGHSHVYWYRQLPEEGLKFMVYLQKENIIDESGMPKERFSAEFPKEGPSILRIQQVVRGDSAAYFCASSPQGTIAAFFGQGTRLTVV.

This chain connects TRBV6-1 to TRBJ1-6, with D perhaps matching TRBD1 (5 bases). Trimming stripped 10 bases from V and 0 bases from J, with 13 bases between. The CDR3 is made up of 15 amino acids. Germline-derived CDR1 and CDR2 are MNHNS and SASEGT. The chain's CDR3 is CATSSGSSYNSPLHF. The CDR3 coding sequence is TGTGCCACCTCTTCAGGGAGCTCCTATAATTCACCCCTCCACTTT.

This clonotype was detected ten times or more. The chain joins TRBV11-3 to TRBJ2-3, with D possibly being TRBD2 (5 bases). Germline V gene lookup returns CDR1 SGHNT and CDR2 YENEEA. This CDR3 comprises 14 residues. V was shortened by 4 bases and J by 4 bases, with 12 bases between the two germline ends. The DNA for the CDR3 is TGTGCCAGCAGCTCTGGGAGTGGAGCAGATACGCAGTATTTT. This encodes CASSSGSGADTQYF.

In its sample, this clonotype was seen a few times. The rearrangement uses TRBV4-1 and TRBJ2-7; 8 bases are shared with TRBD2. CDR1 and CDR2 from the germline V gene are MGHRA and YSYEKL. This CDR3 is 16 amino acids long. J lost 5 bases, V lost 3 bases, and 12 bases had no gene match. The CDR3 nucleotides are TGCGCCAGCAGCCAGCCAGCGGGAGTCTCCCCCCACGAGCAGTACTTC. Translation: CASSQPAGVSPHEQYF.

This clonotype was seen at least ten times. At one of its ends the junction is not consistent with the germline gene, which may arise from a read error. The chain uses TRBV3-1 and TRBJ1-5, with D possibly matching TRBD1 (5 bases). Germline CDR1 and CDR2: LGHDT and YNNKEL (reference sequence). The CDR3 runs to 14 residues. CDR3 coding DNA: TGTGCCAGCACCCAAGAACCAGGGATCCAGCCCCAGCATTTT. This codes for CASTQEPGIQPQHF.

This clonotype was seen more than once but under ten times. The DNA of the CDR3 is TGCAGTGCCCGAAGGGTTCAGAGCTCCTACAATGAGCAGTTCTTC. Its protein product is CSARRVQSSYNEQFF. The V gene is TRBV20-1, the J gene TRBJ2-1; no firm D call. This CDR3 comprises 15 residues. Between the trimmed V and J ends, which lost 6 bases and 0 bases, there was a span of 15 bases. Looked up from germline, CDR1 is DFQATT and CDR2 is SNEGSKA (reference sequence).

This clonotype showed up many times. Here the CDR3 reads CAWSYGSGADTQYF. The DNA of the CDR3 is TGTGCCTGGAGTTACGGGAGTGGGGCAGATACGCAGTATTTT. The gene calls are TRBV30 and TRBJ2-3, with D possibly being TRBD2 (6 bases). V gave up 2 bases and J gave up 4 bases, with 13 bases separating them. CDR1 is GTSNPN, CDR2 SVGIG, per germline (reference sequence). The CDR3 covers 14 residues.

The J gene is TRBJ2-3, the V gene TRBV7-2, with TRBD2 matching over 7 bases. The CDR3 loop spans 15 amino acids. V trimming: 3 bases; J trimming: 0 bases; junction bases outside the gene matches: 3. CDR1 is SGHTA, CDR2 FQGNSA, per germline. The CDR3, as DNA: TGTGCCAGCAGCTTTAGCGGGCTTAGCACAGATACGCAGTATTTT. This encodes CASSFSGLSTDTQYF.

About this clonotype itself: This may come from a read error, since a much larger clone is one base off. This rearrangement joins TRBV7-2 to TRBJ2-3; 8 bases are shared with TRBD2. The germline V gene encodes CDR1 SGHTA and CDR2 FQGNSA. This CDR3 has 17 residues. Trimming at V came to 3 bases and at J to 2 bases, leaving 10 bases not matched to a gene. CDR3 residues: CASSLRIAGFSTDTQYF. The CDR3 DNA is TGTGCCAGCAGCTTGAGAATAGCGGGATTTTCCACAGATACGCAGTATTTT. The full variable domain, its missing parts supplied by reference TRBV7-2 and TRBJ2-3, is GAGVSQSPSNKVTEKGKDVELRCDPISGHTALYWYRQSLGQGLEFLIYFQGNSAPDKSGLPSDRFSAERTGGSVSTLTIQRTQQEDSAVYLCASSLRIAGFSTDTQYFGPGTRLTVL.

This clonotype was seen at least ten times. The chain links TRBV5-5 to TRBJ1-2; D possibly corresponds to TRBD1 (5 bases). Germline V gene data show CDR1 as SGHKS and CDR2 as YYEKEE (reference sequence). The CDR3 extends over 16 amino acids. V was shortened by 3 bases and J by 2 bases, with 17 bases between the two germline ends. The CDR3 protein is CASSSTRQSPNYGYTF. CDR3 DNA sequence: TGTGCCAGCAGCTCGACCCGACAGTCACCCAACTATGGCTACACCTTC.

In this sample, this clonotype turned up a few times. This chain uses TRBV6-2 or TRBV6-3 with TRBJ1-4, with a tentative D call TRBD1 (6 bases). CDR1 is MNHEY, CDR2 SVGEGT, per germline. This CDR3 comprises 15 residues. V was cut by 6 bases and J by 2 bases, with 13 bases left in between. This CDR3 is CASSIQRGTNEKLFF. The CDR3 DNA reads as TGTGCCAGCAGCATCCAGAGGGGGACTAATGAAAAACTGTTTTTT.